One sample yielded the 28 T cell receptor beta chains listed below, sequenced in a study of pediatric ulcerative colitis. The rectum was sampled with one to two pinch biopsies at colonoscopy. Sequenced by immunoSEQ multiplex PCR; TCRdb stores in-frame clones only, minus some. In the table there are approximately 17,000 clones, 80% of which are singletons. Material for sequencing was gut tissue. These receptors were collected from a boy younger than 18 who was a control in a study of pediatric ulcerative colitis.

This clone is large (0.1 to 1%). V usage is TRBV7-2 and J usage is TRBJ2-3; D remains unclear. Looked up from germline, CDR1 is SGHTA and CDR2 is FQGNSA. The V end was cut by 5 bases, the J end by 0 bases, with 15 bases between. There are 16 residues in the CDR3. CDR3 region: CASSPWGNPSTDTQYF. CDR3 in DNA: TGTGCCAGCAGCCCTTGGGGTAATCCTAGCACAGATACGCAGTATTTT.

The chain joins TRBV19 to TRBJ2-7; no definite D call. V was trimmed by 3 bases and J by 0 bases, leaving 6 bases between them. The CDR3 consists of 13 residues. Germline V gives CDR1 LNHDA, CDR2 SQIVND (reference sequence). The CDR3, as DNA: TGTGCCAGTAGTATTCCTGGCTCCTACGAGCAGTACTTC. Translating it yields CASSIPGSYEQYF.

This clone occurred a few times. The chain joins TRBV6-1 to TRBJ2-7; D unresolved. Germline CDR1 and CDR2: MNHNS and SASEGT. Trimming stripped 7 bases from V and 3 bases from J, with 19 bases between. CDR3 size: 15 residues. CDR3 DNA: TGTGCCAGCACCGAAGATGGTATGGTGAGCTACGAGCAGTACTTC. Its protein product is CASTEDGMVSYEQYF.

The chain employs TRBV27 and TRBJ2-3, with 12 bases fitting TRBD2. The CDR3 is made up of 18 amino acids. Germline CDR1 reads MNHEY; CDR2 reads SMNVEV (reference sequence). Trimming at V came to 5 bases and at J to 1 base, leaving 10 bases not matched to a gene. This CDR3 reads CASSTSSGRARGTDTQYF. The DNA of the CDR3 is TGTGCCAGCAGTACCTCTAGCGGGAGGGCCCGCGGCACAGATACGCAGTATTTT.

This chain connects TRBV6-6 to TRBJ1-2, with D perhaps TRBD1 (5 bases). This CDR3 is built from 13 residues. Germline V CDR1 and CDR2: MNHNY, SVGAGI (reference sequence). V dropped 2 bases and J dropped 4 bases, with 8 bases sitting between them. The CDR3 nucleotides are TGTGCCAGCAGTTACGAGGGGCCCTATGGCTACACCTTC. This translates into CASSYEGPYGYTF.

The V and J genes are TRBV28 and TRBJ2-7; 9 bases match TRBD2. The V segment lost 4 bases and the J segment 0 bases; nucleotides outside the gene matches: 4. CDR3 length: 15 amino acids. Germline assignment: CDR1 MDHEN and CDR2 SYDVKM. CDR3 coding DNA: TGTGCCAGCAGTTCTCTAGCGGGGAACTCCTACGAGCAGTACTTC. Its translation is CASSSLAGNSYEQYF.

The chain joins TRBV7-9 to TRBJ2-1; 7 bases fit TRBD1. The trim removed 2 bases at V and 3 bases at J, leaving 4 bases unmatched. The CDR3 is 15 amino acids. In germline, CDR1 is SEHNR, CDR2 FQNEAQ (reference sequence). CDR3 region: CASSLQTGHYNEQFF. The CDR3 region has the DNA TGTGCCAGCAGCTTACAGACAGGGCACTACAATGAGCAGTTCTTC.

The V gene is TRBV27, the J gene TRBJ2-1, with TRBD2 matching over 11 bases. Unmatched junction bases numbered 10, after V lost 0 bases and J lost 12 bases. Germline V gene data show CDR1 as MNHEY and CDR2 as SMNVEV (reference sequence). The CDR3 loop spans 16 amino acids. CDR3 DNA: TGTGCCAGCAGTTTATCCCTAGCGGGGGGTGTTTCAAGGCAGTTCTTC. This gives the protein CASSLSLAGGVSRQFF.

The chain is built from TRBV6-6 and TRBJ1-1; the match to TRBD1 covers 10 bases. The germline V gene has CDR1 MNHNY and CDR2 SVGAGI (reference sequence). This CDR3 has 15 residues. Unmatched junction bases numbered 7, after V lost 5 bases and J lost 4 bases. CDR3 in amino acids: CASSATGQGGTEAFF. CDR3 nucleotide sequence: TGTGCCAGCAGTGCAACAGGACAGGGGGGCACTGAAGCTTTCTTT.

This clone was counted a single time. The V gene is TRBV11-2, the J gene TRBJ1-4; TRBD1 might be the D (5 bases). CDR1 and CDR2 from the germline V gene are SGHAT and FQNNGV. The CDR3 totals 14 residues. Trimming took 4 bases from V and 8 from J, leaving 14 bases between them. CDR3 DNA: TGTGCCAGCAGCTCGGGTGGGGCATGGGAAAAACTGTTTTTT. Translating it yields CASSSGGAWEKLFF.

Notes on this clone: A junction end diverges from the germline sequence, so it may reflect a read error. J is TRBJ2-7 and V is TRBV6-1, with TRBD2 matching 8 bases. In germline, CDR1 is MNHNS, CDR2 SASEGT. The CDR3 is 13 residues long. The CDR3 coding sequence is TGTGCCATCAGTAGCGGGACCTCCTACGAGCAGTACTTC. This codes for CAISSGTSYEQYF.

This clone was recorded only once. The chain links TRBV29-1 to TRBJ1-2, with 10 bases matching TRBD1. Trimming at V came to 6 bases and at J to 3 bases, leaving 1 base not matched to a gene. Germline-derived CDR1 and CDR2 are SQVTM and ANQGSEA. The CDR3 contains 12 residues. The CDR3 here is CSVTGGDYGYTF. DNA for the CDR3: TGCAGCGTGACAGGGGGCGACTATGGCTACACCTTC.

This chain joins TRBV20-1 and TRBJ1-2, with D possibly being TRBD1 (5 bases). Germline V CDR1 and CDR2: DFQATT, SNEGSKA (reference sequence). CDR3 length: 11 amino acids. V was pared by 5 bases and J by 6 bases, with 10 bases between. As DNA, the CDR3 is TGCAGTGCTTCGGGGGATGATGGCTACACCTTC. It translates to CSASGDDGYTF.

The CDR3, as DNA: TGTGCCAGCAGCTTAGTTTTTATGGAGTCGGGCTACAATGAGCAGTTCTTC. Its translation: CASSLVFMESGYNEQFF. The rearrangement uses TRBV11-3 and TRBJ2-1; D is unresolved. Germline V lookup: CDR1 SGHNT, CDR2 YENEEA. The V end was cut by 1 base, the J end by 3 bases, with 16 bases between. The CDR3 covers 17 residues.

The chain uses TRBV7-3 and TRBJ2-3; D gene ambiguous. V lost 5 bases and J lost 0, with 15 bases in between. CDR1 and CDR2 (germline): SGHTA, FQGTGA. The CDR3 totals 16 residues. This chain's CDR3 is CASSPWGNPSTDTQYF. CDR3 nucleotide sequence: TGTGCCAGCAGCCCTTGGGGTAATCCTAGCACAGATACGCAGTATTTT.

This clone was counted once. V usage is TRBV7-9 and J usage is TRBJ2-1; D unclear. Germline lookup yields CDR1 SEHNR and CDR2 FQNEAQ (reference sequence). V was cut by 3 bases and J by 0 bases, with 9 bases left in between. The CDR3 contains 15 residues. CDR3 sequence (DNA): TGTGCCAGCAGCTTGGTTGGTGGCTCCTACAATGAGCAGTTCTTC. Translated: CASSLVGGSYNEQFF.

The rearrangement uses TRBV5-6 and TRBJ2-4, with D perhaps TRBD2 (6 bases). The length of the CDR3 is 15 residues. V shed 4 bases and J shed 1 base, with 12 bases lying between them. Germline V lookup: CDR1 SGHDT, CDR2 YYEEEE. CDR3 DNA: TGTGCCAGCAGCCAGGGCGGGGTGGCCAAAAACATTCAGTACTTC. Translating it yields CASSQGGVAKNIQYF. Based on the CDR3 plus reference TRBV5-6 and TRBJ2-4, the full variable domain is DAGVTQSPTHLIKTRGQQVTLRCSPKSGHDTVSWYQQALGQGPQFIFQYYEEEERQRGNFPDRFSGHQFPNYSSELNVNALLLGDSALYLCASSQGGVAKNIQYFGAGTRLSVL.

DNA for the CDR3: TGTGCCAGCAGCTTGTACAGTAGCAATCAGCCCCAGCATTTT. Amino acid sequence: CASSLYSSNQPQHF. The chain couples TRBV5-6 to TRBJ1-5; D unresolved. Trimming cost V 1 base and J 0 bases, with 5 bases left between them. Per germline, CDR1 SGHDT and CDR2 YYEEEE. This CDR3 contains 14 residues.

The table lists this clone with a few counts. The V call is TRBV19, the J call TRBJ2-7; D gene uncertain. Germline-derived CDR1 and CDR2 are LNHDA and SQIVND (reference sequence). The V gene lost 5 bases and the J gene lost 1 base, with 15 bases spanning the gap. This CDR3 is built from 15 residues. CDR3 nucleotide sequence: TGTGCCAGTAGTTATAGGAAGGGTGAATCCTACGAGCAGTACTTC. Translating gives CASSYRKGESYEQYF.

The J gene is TRBJ2-3, the V gene TRBV6-4; D may be TRBD2 (6 bases). Trimming stripped 2 bases from V and 1 base from J, with 13 bases between. Germline assignment: CDR1 MRHNA and CDR2 SNTAGT. The CDR3 has 16 residues. CDR3 protein: CASSDEIGGGTDTQYF. The CDR3 DNA sequence: TGTGCCAGCAGTGACGAGATAGGCGGGGGCACAGATACGCAGTATTTT.

The rearrangement uses TRBV14 and TRBJ2-1; no clear D gene. Trimming removed 6 bases from V and 0 bases from J, with 3 bases in between. Per germline, CDR1 SGHDN and CDR2 FVKESK. The CDR3 contains 12 residues. CDR3 nucleotide sequence: TGTGCCAGCAGTGGCTCCTACAATGAGCAGTTCTTC. This gives the protein CASSGSYNEQFF.

This clone was observed a single time. The CDR3 is CASSLRDPYEQYF. The CDR3, as DNA: TGTGCCAGCAGTTTGAGGGACCCCTACGAGCAGTACTTC. V gene TRBV28 combines with J gene TRBJ2-7; D may match TRBD1 or TRBD2 (5 bases each). This CDR3 comprises 13 residues. In germline, CDR1 is MDHEN, CDR2 SYDVKM. The V and J ends lost 3 bases and 2 bases respectively, with 8 bases between them.

Of note for this clone: At one boundary the junction diverges from the germline segment, which might be a read error. The rearrangement joins TRBV19 to TRBJ2-3; TRBD1 might be the D (5 bases). The CDR3 totals 11 residues. Germline V CDR1 and CDR2: LNHDA, SQIVND (reference sequence). The CDR3 DNA follows: TGTGCCAGTAGTACAACAGGTTCCCTTCTCTTT. Amino acids: CASSTTGSLLF.

The rearrangement uses TRBV11-3 and TRBJ2-3; 11 nucleotides agree with TRBD2. V was clipped by 3 bases and J by 6 bases; unmatched bases: 5. CDR3 length: 15 residues. Looked up from germline, CDR1 is SGHNT and CDR2 is YENEEA. The DNA for the CDR3 is TGTGCCAGCAGCTTGACTAGCGGGAATCGTGATACGCAGTATTTT. Translating gives CASSLTSGNRDTQYF. The complete variable domain, with remaining parts taken from reference TRBV11-3 and TRBJ2-3, reads EAGVVQSPRYKIIEKKQPVAFWCNPISGHNTLYWYLQNLGQGPELLIRYENEEAVDDSQLPKDRFSAERLKGVDSTLKIQPAELGDSAVYLCASSLTSGNRDTQYFGPGTRLTVL.

This chain uses TRBV6-4 with TRBJ2-1; 13 bases align to TRBD2. CDR1 and CDR2 from the germline V gene are MRHNA and SNTAGT. V was pared by 5 bases and J by 6 bases, with 4 bases of the junction left unmatched. The CDR3 sequence is 15 residues long. This CDR3 is CASSPTSGGVNEQFF. CDR3 in DNA: TGTGCCAGCAGTCCTACTAGCGGGGGGGTCAATGAGCAGTTCTTC.

This clone was recorded a few times. This chain connects TRBV19 to TRBJ2-4; no firm D call. Germline V CDR1 and CDR2: LNHDA, SQIVND (reference sequence). Between the trimmed V and J ends, which lost 3 bases and 6 bases, there was a span of 9 bases. The CDR3 spans 13 residues. The CDR3 region has the DNA TGTGCCAGTAGTATTCAAGACGGAAACATTCAGTACTTC. This translates into CASSIQDGNIQYF.

CDR3 DNA sequence: TGTGCCAGCAGCCCCTCCGGGACAGGGTCCTACGAGCAGTACTTC. This encodes CASSPSGTGSYEQYF. The chain uses TRBV6-1 and TRBJ2-7; 9 bases fit TRBD1. In germline, CDR1 is MNHNS, CDR2 SASEGT. The CDR3 runs 15 residues. The trim removed 6 bases at V and 1 base at J, leaving 7 bases unmatched.

The CDR3 loop is CASLTGNTEAFF. The CDR3 DNA sequence: TGTGCCAGTTTGACAGGTAACACTGAAGCTTTCTTT. The chain carries TRBV28 and TRBJ1-1, with D possibly TRBD1 on 6 matching bases. This CDR3 is built from 12 residues. Looked up from germline, CDR1 is MDHEN and CDR2 is SYDVKM. V was shortened by 9 bases and J by 2 bases, with 10 bases between the two germline ends.